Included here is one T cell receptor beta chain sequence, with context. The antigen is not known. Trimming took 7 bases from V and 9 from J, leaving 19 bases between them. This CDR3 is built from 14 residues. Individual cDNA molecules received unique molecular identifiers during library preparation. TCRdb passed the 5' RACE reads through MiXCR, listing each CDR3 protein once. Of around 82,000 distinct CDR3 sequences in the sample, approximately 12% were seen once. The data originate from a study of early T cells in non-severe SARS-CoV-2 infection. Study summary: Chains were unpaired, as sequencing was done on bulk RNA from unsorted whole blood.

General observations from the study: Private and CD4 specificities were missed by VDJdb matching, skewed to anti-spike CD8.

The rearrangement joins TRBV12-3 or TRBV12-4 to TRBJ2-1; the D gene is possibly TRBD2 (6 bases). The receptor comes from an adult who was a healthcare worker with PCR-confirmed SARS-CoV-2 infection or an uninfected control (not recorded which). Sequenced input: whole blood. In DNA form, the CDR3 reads TGTGCCAGCAACGACCGACTAGTGAGCGGTGAGCAGTTCTTC. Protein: CASNDRLVSGEQFF.